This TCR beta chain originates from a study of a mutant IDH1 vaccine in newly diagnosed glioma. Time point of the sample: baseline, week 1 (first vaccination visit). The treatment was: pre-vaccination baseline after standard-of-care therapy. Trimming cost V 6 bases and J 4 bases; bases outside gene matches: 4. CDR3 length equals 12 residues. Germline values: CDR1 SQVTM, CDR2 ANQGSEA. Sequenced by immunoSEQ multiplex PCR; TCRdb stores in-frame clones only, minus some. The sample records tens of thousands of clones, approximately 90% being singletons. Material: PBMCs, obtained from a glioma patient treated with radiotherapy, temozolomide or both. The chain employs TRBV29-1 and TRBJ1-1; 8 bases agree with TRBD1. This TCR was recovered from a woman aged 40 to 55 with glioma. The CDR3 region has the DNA TGCAGCGTCCGGACAGGGTCCACTGAAGCTTTCTTT. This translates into CSVRTGSTEAFF.